The present TCR beta chain was sequenced within a study of T cell repertoires in cytomegalovirus infection. Study results and caveats: HLA-C-restricted TCR beta clonotypes specific for CMV led the ex vivo response.

At least ten counts were recorded for this clonotype. Its specificity is unknown. The germline gives CDR1 SNHLY, CDR2 FYNNEI. The trim removed 11 bases at V and 5 bases at J, leaving 1 base unmatched. This CDR3 comprises 11 residues. TCRdb analysed the reads with MiXCR anew, one entry per CDR3 protein. This sample has 490,000 or so distinct CDR3 sequences, with roughly 10% found just once. Sequenced sample: PBMCs. The chain is built from TRBV2 and TRBJ2-1, with 9 bases matching TRBD1. The clonotype comes from a human donor in good health (CMV status not recorded). Some clones in this sample may be carry-over from other donors' samples. The CDR3 DNA is TGTGCCGGGACAGGGCACAATGAGCAGTTCTTC. Its protein is CAGTGHNEQFF.